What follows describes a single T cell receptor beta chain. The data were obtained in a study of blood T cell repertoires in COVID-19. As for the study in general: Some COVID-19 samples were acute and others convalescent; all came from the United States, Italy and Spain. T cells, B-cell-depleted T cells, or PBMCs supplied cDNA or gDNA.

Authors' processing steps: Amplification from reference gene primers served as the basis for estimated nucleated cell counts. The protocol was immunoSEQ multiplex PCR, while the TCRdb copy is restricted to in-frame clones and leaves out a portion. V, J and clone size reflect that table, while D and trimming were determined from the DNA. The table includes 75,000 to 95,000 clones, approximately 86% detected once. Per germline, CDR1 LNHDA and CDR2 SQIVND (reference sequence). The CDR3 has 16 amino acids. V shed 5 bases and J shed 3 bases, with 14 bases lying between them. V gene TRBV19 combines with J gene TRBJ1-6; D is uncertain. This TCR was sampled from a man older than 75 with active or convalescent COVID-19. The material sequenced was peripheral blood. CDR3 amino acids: CASSPGGALYNSPLHF. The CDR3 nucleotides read TGTGCCAGTAGTCCCGGTGGAGCTCTCTATAATTCACCCCTCCACTTT.